A single sample gave rise to the 23 T cell receptor beta chains below, sequenced in a study of radiotherapy plus CTLA-4 blockade in lung cancer. The table came from immunoSEQ multiplex PCR; TCRdb's copy has only in-frame clones and leaves some out. The data hold tens of thousands of clones, with roughly 85% observed a single time. This sample comprised peripheral blood, obtained from a patient treated with radiotherapy plus ipilimumab. The source is a human donor with non-small cell lung cancer who had a complete response to radiotherapy plus ipilimumab.

The V and J genes are TRBV2 and TRBJ2-1; D uncertain. Germline values: CDR1 SNHLY, CDR2 FYNNEI. The length of the CDR3 is 12 residues. Trimming left V 3 bases short and J 8 bases short, with 8 bases between. The DNA for the CDR3 is TGTGCCAGCAGTGAGGTGGGCTATGAGCAGTTCTTC. This codes for CASSEVGYEQFF. Looking up the rest from reference TRBV2 and TRBJ2-1 gives the full variable domain: EPEVTQTPSHQVTQMGQEVILRCVPISNHLYFYWYRQILGQKVEFLVSFYNNEISEKSEIFDDQFSVERPDGSNFTLKIRSTKLEDSAMYFCASSEVGYEQFFGPGTRLTVL.

V usage is TRBV9 and J usage is TRBJ1-3; no clear D. Trimming removed 0 bases at V and 0 bases at J, with 13 bases between. The CDR3 runs 17 residues. Per the germline V gene, CDR1 is SGDLS and CDR2 is YYNGEE. CDR3 residues: CASSVAWGGNSGNTIYF. DNA for the CDR3: TGTGCCAGCAGCGTAGCGTGGGGAGGGAACTCTGGAAACACCATATATTTT.

This clone was counted once. J is TRBJ1-2 and V is TRBV6-5, with D possibly matching TRBD1 (5 bases). This CDR3 contains 14 residues. V shed 10 bases and J shed 0 bases, with 15 bases lying between them. Germline V gives CDR1 MNHEY, CDR2 SVGAGI. In DNA form, the CDR3 reads TGTGCCACCCACCAGGGCAACTCTAACTATGGCTACACCTTC. It codes for CATHQGNSNYGYTF.

The chain links TRBV6-1 to TRBJ1-5; D unclear. The V end was cut by 2 bases, the J end by 4 bases, with 6 bases between. The CDR3 totals 13 residues. Germline loops: CDR1 MNHNS, CDR2 SASEGT. The CDR3 nucleotides are TGTGCCAGCAGTGAAATTCGGAATCAGCCCCAGCATTTT. Encoded protein: CASSEIRNQPQHF.

This rearrangement joins TRBV11-3 to TRBJ1-2; weak D call: TRBD1 (5 bases). V was clipped by 1 base and J by 5 bases, with 8 bases between them. The CDR3 spans 13 residues. CDR1 and CDR2 (germline): SGHNT, YENEEA. For the CDR3, the DNA is TGTGCCAGCAGCTTAGGACAGACATATGGCTACACCTTC. Amino acid sequence: CASSLGQTYGYTF.

The chain couples TRBV21-1 to TRBJ2-1; TRBD2, the D gene given by the table, was not confirmed from the DNA. TRBV21-1 is termed a pseudogene. The CDR3 sequence is 17 residues long. CDR3 sequence reads: CASSNTSGGASYNEQFF. The CDR3 coding sequence is TGTGCCAGCAGCAATACTAGCGGGGGGGCATCCTACAATGAGCAGTTCTTC.

The J gene is TRBJ2-3, the V gene TRBV7-9; the D is unclear. The V gene's germline CDR1 is SEHNR and CDR2 FQNEAQ (reference sequence). Between the trimmed V and J ends, which lost 5 bases and 1 base, there was a span of 13 bases. The CDR3 consists of 15 residues. CDR3 amino acids: CASSPRSSRTDTQYF. CDR3 DNA: TGTGCCAGCAGCCCACGGAGTAGCCGCACAGATACGCAGTATTTT.

The chain couples TRBV6-1 to TRBJ2-6; D gene unclear. Trimming took off 3 bases at V and 4 bases at J, with 13 bases between the two ends. The CDR3 is made up of 16 amino acids. CDR1 is MNHNS and CDR2 is SASEGT in the germline V gene. The CDR3 DNA reads as TGTGCCAGCAGTGATGAAAACTTGTCGGGGGCCAACGTCCTGACTTTC. As protein: CASSDENLSGANVLTF.

The chain links TRBV7-9 to TRBJ2-2, with 8 nucleotides matching TRBD1. The CDR3 has 14 residues. The V gene's germline CDR1 is SEHNR and CDR2 FQNEAQ (reference sequence). The ends lost 5 bases at V and 7 bases at J; junction bases unmatched: 6. The CDR3 bases are TGTGCCAGCAGCCAGGACAGGGCTGGCGGGGAGCTGTTTTTT. Its translation: CASSQDRAGGELFF.

The chain uses TRBV10-3 and TRBJ1-6; possible D gene TRBD1, 6 bases. The CDR3 is made up of 13 amino acids. Trimming shortened V by 11 bases and J by 8 bases, and 16 bases separated the two germline ends. CDR1 and CDR2 (germline): ENHRY, SYGVKD. For the CDR3, the DNA is TGTGCCTCGACGGGGAGACAGGATTCACCCCTCCACTTT. This sequence encodes CASTGRQDSPLHF.

This clone was detected only once. The chain is built from TRBV30 and TRBJ1-5; D remains ambiguous. The V end lost 2 bases, the J end lost 5 bases, and 13 bases lay between the germline ends. The germline gives CDR1 GTSNPN, CDR2 SVGIG (reference sequence). The CDR3 consists of 14 residues. In DNA form, the CDR3 reads TGTGCCTGGAGTTCCAGCCCTGGTGATCAGCCCCAGCATTTT. It specifies CAWSSSPGDQPQHF.

The chain is built from TRBV27 and TRBJ2-3; D is undetermined. The CDR3 is made up of 16 amino acids. Trimming stripped 2 bases from V and 0 bases from J, with 12 bases between. The germline gives CDR1 MNHEY, CDR2 SMNVEV (reference sequence). Here the CDR3 reads CASSLHGGPSTDTQYF. The CDR3 region has the DNA TGTGCCAGCAGTTTACACGGCGGCCCGAGCACAGATACGCAGTATTTT.

The chain uses TRBV19 and TRBJ1-2; D gene unclear. V was pared by 4 bases and J by 8 bases, with 17 bases between. There are 14 residues in the CDR3. Germline CDR1 LNHDA, CDR2 SQIVND (reference sequence). Here the CDR3 DNA reads TGTGCCAGTAGTAAACGGTCAGTAATCATGGGCTACACCTTC. It codes for CASSKRSVIMGYTF.

The CDR3, as DNA: TGTGCCAGCAGCATAGGACTCGCGGACAATGAGCAGTTCTTC. Translated, it gives CASSIGLADNEQFF. The chain uses TRBV9 and TRBJ2-1; tentative D call: TRBD2 (5 bases). Deletions cut 4 bases from V and 5 bases from J, with 13 bases between. The germline V gene has CDR1 SGDLS and CDR2 YYNGEE. The CDR3 sequence is 14 residues long.

The chain uses TRBV25-1 and TRBJ2-2; unclear D gene. V shed 1 base and J shed 4 bases, with 13 bases lying between them. Germline lookup yields CDR1 MGHDK and CDR2 SYGVNS. This CDR3 spans 16 amino acids. The CDR3 protein is CASSESRIPVTGELFF. The DNA for the CDR3 is TGTGCCAGCAGTGAATCTCGGATTCCCGTCACCGGGGAGCTGTTTTTT.

The chain uses TRBV7-2 and TRBJ1-1, with D unresolved. CDR3 length: 15 residues. The ends were cut back, 5 bases at V and 0 bases at J, with 13 bases in the middle. Per the germline V gene, CDR1 is SGHTA and CDR2 is FQGNSA. The CDR3 nucleotides read TGTGCCAGCAGCAAAACGGGAATTATGAACACTGAAGCTTTCTTT. Encoded protein: CASSKTGIMNTEAFF. Full variable domain (remainder filled in from reference TRBV7-2 and TRBJ1-1): GAGVSQSPSNKVTEKGKDVELRCDPISGHTALYWYRQSLGQGLEFLIYFQGNSAPDKSGLPSDRFSAERTGGSVSTLTIQRTQQEDSAVYLCASSKTGIMNTEAFFGQGTRLTVV.

V usage is TRBV5-3 and J usage is TRBJ2-6; the D gene is possibly TRBD2 (6 bases). TRBV5-3 is reported as an ORF; its role is uncertain. The V gene lost 2 bases and the J gene lost 0 bases, with 9 bases spanning the gap. The CDR3 runs 16 residues. CDR3: CARSFGRGSGANVLTF. The CDR3 DNA is TGTGCCAGAAGCTTCGGGCGGGGCTCTGGGGCCAACGTCCTGACTTTC.

The chain couples TRBV5-1 to TRBJ1-2, with 10 positions matching TRBD1. This CDR3 is 14 amino acids long. Germline CDR1 and CDR2: SGHRS and YFSETQ. Trimming removed 0 bases from V and 6 bases from J; junction bases left unmatched: 2. CDR3 amino acids: CASSLGTGGDGYTF. As DNA, the CDR3 is TGCGCCAGCAGCTTGGGGACAGGGGGAGATGGCTACACCTTC.

The chain uses TRBV5-4 and TRBJ2-6, with TRBD1 as a possible D gene (6 bases). This CDR3 contains 16 residues. The V end lost 4 bases, the J end lost 0 bases, and 11 bases lay between the germline ends. From germline, CDR1 is SGHNT and CDR2 YYREEE (reference sequence). The CDR3 sequence: CASSPGQPSGANVLTF. CDR3 bases: TGTGCCAGCAGCCCGGGACAACCCTCTGGGGCCAACGTCCTGACTTTC.

The table lists this clone with a few counts. The CDR3 is CASSFNSGANVLTF. The CDR3 nucleotides are TGTGCCAGCAGCTTTAACTCTGGGGCCAACGTCCTGACTTTC. The J gene is TRBJ2-6, the V gene TRBV7-2, with D hard to call. The CDR3 consists of 14 residues. Trimming shortened V by 3 bases and J by 0 bases, and 3 bases separated the two germline ends. CDR1 is SGHTA, CDR2 FQGNSA, per germline.

This sequence joins TRBV9 and TRBJ2-1, with 8 bases fitting TRBD1. The CDR3 sequence is 15 residues long. Germline V gene sequence: CDR1 SGDLS, CDR2 YYNGEE. V dropped 3 bases and J dropped 1; count of bases not matched to a gene: 3. Here the CDR3 reads CASSEQGASYNEQFF. The CDR3 DNA follows: TGTGCCAGCAGCGAGCAGGGGGCATCCTACAATGAGCAGTTCTTC.

V is TRBV19 and J is TRBJ2-7; perhaps TRBD2 as D (6 bases). CDR1 is LNHDA, CDR2 SQIVND, per germline (reference sequence). V was trimmed by 9 bases and J by 0 bases, leaving 15 bases between them. The CDR3 has 14 amino acids. This CDR3 is CASRDGGNSYEQYF. CDR3 nucleotide sequence: TGTGCCAGCCGAGACGGAGGGAACTCCTACGAGCAGTACTTC.

V usage is TRBV5-4 and J usage is TRBJ1-4; no clear D gene. Germline assignment: CDR1 SGHNT and CDR2 YYREEE (reference sequence). V lost 2 bases and J 6 bases, leaving 11 bases between the germline ends. The length of the CDR3 is 14 residues. For the CDR3, the DNA is TGTGCCAGCAGCTTAGGAGGGATTGATGAAAAACTGTTTTTT. Translation gives CASSLGGIDEKLFF.